The T cell receptor beta chain described here comes from a study of T cell responses to AZD1222 COVID-19 vaccine. General study findings and limits: Baseline seropositivity characterized only six AZD1222 recipients. White British donors predominated, females outnumbered males, and clonal diversity was possibly underestimated. Once two AZD1222 doses were given, Spike-specific TCR breadth and depth went up.

Worth noting for this clone: Antigen: not known.

V was trimmed by 4 bases and J by 5 bases, leaving 11 bases between them. The CDR3 has 14 amino acids. In germline, CDR1 is MNHEY, CDR2 SVGAGI. Method: immunoSEQ multiplex PCR; TCRdb's copy keeps in-frame clones and lacks some. The sample shows some 150,000 clones, approximately 89% of them seen only once. Doses given second, at about 4 or about 12 weeks, were pooled. The chain carries TRBV6-5 and TRBJ1-4; no clear D gene. The source is an adult who received the AZD1222 COVID-19 vaccine. The material was peripheral blood, obtained 28 days after the second AZD1222 dose. The CDR3 is CASSLRARNEKLFF. As DNA, the CDR3 is TGTGCCAGCAGTTTGAGAGCGAGAAATGAAAAACTGTTTTTT.